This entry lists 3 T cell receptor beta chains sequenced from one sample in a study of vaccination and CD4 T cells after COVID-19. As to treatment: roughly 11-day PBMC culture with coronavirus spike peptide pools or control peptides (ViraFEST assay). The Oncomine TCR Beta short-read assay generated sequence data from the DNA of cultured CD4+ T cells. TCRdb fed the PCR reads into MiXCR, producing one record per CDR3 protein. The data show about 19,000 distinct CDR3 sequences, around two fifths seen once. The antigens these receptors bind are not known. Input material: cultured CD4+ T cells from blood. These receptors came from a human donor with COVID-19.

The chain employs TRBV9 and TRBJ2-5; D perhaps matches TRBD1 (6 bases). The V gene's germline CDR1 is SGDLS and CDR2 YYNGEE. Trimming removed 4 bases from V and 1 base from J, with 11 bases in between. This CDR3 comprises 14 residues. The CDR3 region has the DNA TGTGCCAGCAGCAGACGGACAGTCCAAGAGACCCAGTACTTC. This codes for CASSRRTVQETQYF. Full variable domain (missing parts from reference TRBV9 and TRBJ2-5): DSGVTQTPKHLITATGQRVTLRCSPRSGDLSVYWYQQSLDQGLQFLIQYYNGEERAKGNILERFSAQQFPDLHSELNLSSLELGDSALYFCASSRRTVQETQYFGPGTRLLVL.

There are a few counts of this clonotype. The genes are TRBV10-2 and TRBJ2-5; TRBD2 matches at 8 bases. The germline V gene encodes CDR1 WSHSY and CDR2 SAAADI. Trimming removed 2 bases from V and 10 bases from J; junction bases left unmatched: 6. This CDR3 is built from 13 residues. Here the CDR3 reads CASSEILGRDQYF. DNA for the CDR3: TGCGCCAGCAGTGAGATCCTCGGGAGGGACCAGTACTTC.

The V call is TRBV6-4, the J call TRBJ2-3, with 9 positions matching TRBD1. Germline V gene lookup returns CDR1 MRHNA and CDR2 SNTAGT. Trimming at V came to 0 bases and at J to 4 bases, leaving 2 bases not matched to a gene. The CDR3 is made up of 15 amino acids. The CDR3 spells CASSDSTGGPDTQYF. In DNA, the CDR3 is TGTGCCAGCAGTGACTCGACAGGGGGGCCAGATACGCAGTATTTT.